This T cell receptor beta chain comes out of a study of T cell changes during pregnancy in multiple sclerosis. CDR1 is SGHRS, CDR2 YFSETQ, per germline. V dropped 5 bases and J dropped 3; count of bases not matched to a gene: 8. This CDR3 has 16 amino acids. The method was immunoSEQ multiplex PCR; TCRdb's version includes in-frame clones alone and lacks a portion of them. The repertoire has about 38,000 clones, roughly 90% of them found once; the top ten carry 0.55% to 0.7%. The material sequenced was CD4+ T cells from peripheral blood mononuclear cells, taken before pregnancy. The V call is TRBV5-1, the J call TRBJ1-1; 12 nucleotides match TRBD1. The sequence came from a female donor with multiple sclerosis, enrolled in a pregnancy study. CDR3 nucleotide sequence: TGCGCCAGCAGGACCGGGACAGGGGGCGCGTACACTGAAGCTTTCTTT. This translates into CASRTGTGGAYTEAFF.